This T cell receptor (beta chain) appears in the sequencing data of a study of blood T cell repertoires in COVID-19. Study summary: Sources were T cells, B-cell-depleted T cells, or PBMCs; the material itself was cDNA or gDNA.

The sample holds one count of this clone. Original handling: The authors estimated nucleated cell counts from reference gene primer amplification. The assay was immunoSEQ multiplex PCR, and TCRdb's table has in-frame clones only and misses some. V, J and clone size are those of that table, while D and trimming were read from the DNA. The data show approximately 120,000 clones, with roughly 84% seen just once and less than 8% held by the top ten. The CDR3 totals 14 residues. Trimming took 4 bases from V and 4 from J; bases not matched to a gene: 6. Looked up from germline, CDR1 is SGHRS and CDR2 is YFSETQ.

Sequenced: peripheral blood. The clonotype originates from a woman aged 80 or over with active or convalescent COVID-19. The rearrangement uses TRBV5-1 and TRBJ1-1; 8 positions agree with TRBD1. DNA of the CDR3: TGCGCCAGCAGCCTGGACAGGGCTGGCACTGAAGCTTTCTTT. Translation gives CASSLDRAGTEAFF.